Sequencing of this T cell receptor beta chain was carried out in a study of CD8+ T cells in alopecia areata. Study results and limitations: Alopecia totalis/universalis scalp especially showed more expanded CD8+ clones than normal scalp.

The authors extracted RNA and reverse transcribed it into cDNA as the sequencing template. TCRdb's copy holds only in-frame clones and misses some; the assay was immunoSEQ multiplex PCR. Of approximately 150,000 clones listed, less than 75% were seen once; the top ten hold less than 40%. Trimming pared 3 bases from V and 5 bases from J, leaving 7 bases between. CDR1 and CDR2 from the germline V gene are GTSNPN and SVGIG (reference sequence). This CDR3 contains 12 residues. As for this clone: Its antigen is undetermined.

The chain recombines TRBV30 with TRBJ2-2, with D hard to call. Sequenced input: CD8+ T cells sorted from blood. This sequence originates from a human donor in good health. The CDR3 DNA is TGTGCCTGGAGACCAGCGACCGGGGAGCTGTTTTTT. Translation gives CAWRPATGELFF. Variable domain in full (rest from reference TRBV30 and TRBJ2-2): SQTIHQWPATLVQPVGSPLSLECTVEGTSNPNLYWYRQAAGRGLQLLFYSVGIGQISSEVPQNLSASRPQDRQFILSSKKLLLSDSGFYLCAWRPATGELFFGEGSRLTVL.